The rows below give T cell receptor beta chains drawn from one sample of a study of blood T cell repertoires in COVID-19. TCRdb keeps only in-frame clones here, not all; method: immunoSEQ multiplex PCR. The data hold about 360,000 clones, with 75% to 90% observed a single time. Input material: peripheral blood. Receptors originate from a woman in her sixties or seventies with COVID-19, enrolled during active disease. CDR3s include the opening cysteine and the closing phenylalanine or tryptophan. The order of the fields is V gene, D gene, J gene, clone size, CDR3 DNA, CDR3 protein. The D gene is left open where the match is weak. Only part of the rows carry a size: once, few, many, or a class if the clone is expanded.

v_call: TRBV19
d_call: .
j_call: TRBJ1-5
clone_size: once
cdr3_nt: TGTGCCAGTAGTATGGTAACAGCCTTAAATCAGCCCCAGCATTTT
cdr3_aa: CASSMVTALNQPQHF

v_call: TRBV6-8
d_call: TRBD2
j_call: TRBJ2-3
clone_size: .
cdr3_nt: TGTGCCAGCAGTCCCGACCGGCTAGCGGGGGGGCCTGTCACAGATACGCAGTATTTT
cdr3_aa: CASSPDRLAGGPVTDTQYF

v_call: TRBV19
d_call: TRBD1
j_call: TRBJ1-1
clone_size: .
cdr3_nt: TGTGCCAGTAGCGGGACAGACATGAACACTGAAGCTTTCTTT
cdr3_aa: CASSGTDMNTEAFF

v_call: TRBV18
d_call: TRBD1
j_call: TRBJ2-1
clone_size: few
cdr3_nt: TGTGCCAGCTCCAGGACAGGGGGCTCCTACAATGAGCAGTTCTTC
cdr3_aa: CASSRTGGSYNEQFF

v_call: TRBV6-5
d_call: .
j_call: TRBJ1-2
clone_size: .
cdr3_nt: TGTGCCAGCAGTTACCAGGGGAAATACACCTTC
cdr3_aa: CASSYQGKYTF

v_call: TRBV18
d_call: TRBD2
j_call: TRBJ2-1
clone_size: .
cdr3_nt: TGTGCCAGCTCACCACCTAGCGGGGGCGATGAGCAGTTCTTC
cdr3_aa: CASSPPSGGDEQFF

v_call: TRBV7-8
d_call: TRBD1
j_call: TRBJ1-3
clone_size: .
cdr3_nt: TGTGCCAGCAGCTCGTGGACAGGGGGCTTGTCCGGAAACACCATATATTTT
cdr3_aa: CASSSWTGGLSGNTIYF

v_call: TRBV7-9
d_call: TRBD1
j_call: TRBJ1-4
clone_size: .
cdr3_nt: TGTGCCAGCATCTATCCTGAAACAGGGGCCTATAATGAAAAACTGTTTTTT
cdr3_aa: CASIYPETGAYNEKLFF

v_call: TRBV7-9
d_call: TRBD1
j_call: TRBJ2-5
clone_size: .
cdr3_nt: TGTGCCAGCAGCGCCCGGGACAGCCGCCAAGAGACCCAGTACTTC
cdr3_aa: CASSARDSRQETQYF

v_call: TRBV5-4
d_call: TRBD2
j_call: TRBJ2-7
clone_size: .
cdr3_nt: TGTGCCAGCAGCCTTAGCGGGGCCCCCTACGAGCAGTACTTC
cdr3_aa: CASSLSGAPYEQYF

v_call: TRBV23-1
d_call: .
j_call: TRBJ1-2
clone_size: .
cdr3_nt: TGCGCCAGCAGTCAATACACCGCCCCGGAGCGCTACACCTTC
cdr3_aa: CASSQYTAPERYTF

v_call: TRBV5-5
d_call: TRBD2
j_call: TRBJ2-7
clone_size: few
cdr3_nt: TGTGCCAGCAGCCCGCTAGCGGGGACCATCTACGAGCAGTACTTC
cdr3_aa: CASSPLAGTIYEQYF

v_call: TRBV12-3/TRBV12-4
d_call: .
j_call: TRBJ1-5
clone_size: .
cdr3_nt: TGTGCCAGCAGTATTACCTCGGGTACGCCCCAGCATTTT
cdr3_aa: CASSITSGTPQHF

v_call: TRBV10-2
d_call: TRBD1
j_call: TRBJ1-1
clone_size: .
cdr3_nt: TGCGCCAGCAGTCGGGGACAGTCGGGGGTCCCTGAAGCTTTCTTT
cdr3_aa: CASSRGQSGVPEAFF

v_call: TRBV29-1
d_call: TRBD1
j_call: TRBJ2-2
clone_size: few
cdr3_nt: TGCAGCGTTGAAGAACCCGGACAGGGGTCCACCGGGGAGCTGTTTTTT
cdr3_aa: CSVEEPGQGSTGELFF

v_call: TRBV5-8
d_call: .
j_call: TRBJ1-1
clone_size: .
cdr3_nt: TGTGCCAGCAGCTTGGATACAGTGTTCACTGAAGCTTTCTTT
cdr3_aa: CASSLDTVFTEAFF

v_call: TRBV12-3/TRBV12-4
d_call: TRBD1
j_call: TRBJ1-2
clone_size: .
cdr3_nt: TGTGCCAGCAGGTTAACAGGGGCCTATGGCTACACCTTC
cdr3_aa: CASRLTGAYGYTF

v_call: TRBV7-8
d_call: TRBD1
j_call: TRBJ1-2
clone_size: .
cdr3_nt: TGTGCCAGCAGCTTAGGGCAGGGGGCAACTGGAGGCTACACCTTC
cdr3_aa: CASSLGQGATGGYTF

v_call: TRBV10-3
d_call: .
j_call: TRBJ1-1
clone_size: few
cdr3_nt: TGTGCCATCAGTGACAGGGGCGGGGGAAACACTGAAGCTTTCTTT
cdr3_aa: CAISDRGGGNTEAFF

v_call: TRBV19
d_call: TRBD1
j_call: TRBJ1-1
clone_size: .
cdr3_nt: TGTGCCAGTAGCAGGGGGCAGGACACTGAAGCTTTCTTT
cdr3_aa: CASSRGQDTEAFF

v_call: TRBV29-1
d_call: .
j_call: TRBJ1-2
clone_size: .
cdr3_nt: TGCAGCGTTGAAGATCGTCACCTGACAACCCATGGCTACACCTTC
cdr3_aa: CSVEDRHLTTHGYTF

v_call: TRBV15
d_call: .
j_call: TRBJ1-5
clone_size: many
cdr3_nt: TGTGCCACCAGCAGGGCGGGGGGGAATCAGCCCCAGCATTTT
cdr3_aa: CATSRAGGNQPQHF

v_call: TRBV18
d_call: .
j_call: TRBJ2-1
clone_size: .
cdr3_nt: TGTGCCAGCTCACCACTAGCGAACTACTACAATGAGCAGTTCTTC
cdr3_aa: CASSPLANYYNEQFF

v_call: TRBV9
d_call: .
j_call: TRBJ2-1
clone_size: .
cdr3_nt: TGTGCCAGCAGCGTACAAGGACTCCCTTACAATGAGCAGTTCTTC
cdr3_aa: CASSVQGLPYNEQFF

v_call: TRBV6-6
d_call: .
j_call: TRBJ1-5
clone_size: .
cdr3_nt: TGTGCCAGCAGCAGGGTTAGCAATCAGCCCCAGCATTTT
cdr3_aa: CASSRVSNQPQHF

v_call: TRBV4-1
d_call: .
j_call: TRBJ1-2
clone_size: .
cdr3_nt: TGCGCCAGCAGCCAAAAACCCGAAGAGATTAGCTACACCTTC
cdr3_aa: CASSQKPEEISYTF

v_call: TRBV30
d_call: .
j_call: TRBJ1-2
clone_size: many
cdr3_nt: TGTGCCTGGAGGTTAAAAGGGGTTAACTATGGCTACACCTTC
cdr3_aa: CAWRLKGVNYGYTF

v_call: TRBV5-1
d_call: TRBD2
j_call: TRBJ2-7
clone_size: few
cdr3_nt: TGCGCCAGCAGCCCACGTCCGAGCGGGGACTACGAGCAGTACTTC
cdr3_aa: CASSPRPSGDYEQYF

v_call: TRBV1
d_call: .
j_call: TRBJ1-1
clone_size: .
cdr3_nt: TGCACCAGCAGCCACACAGGGGGTAGGAACACTGAAGCTTTCTTT
cdr3_aa: CTSSHTGGRNTEAFF

v_call: TRBV6-5
d_call: TRBD1
j_call: TRBJ2-7
clone_size: .
cdr3_nt: TGTGCCAGCAACCGGGACAGGGGAAGGTACGAGCAGTACTTC
cdr3_aa: CASNRDRGRYEQYF

v_call: TRBV9
d_call: .
j_call: TRBJ2-2
clone_size: .
cdr3_nt: TGTGCCAGCAGCGTAGTCGGTGGAGGGCCCCTTGGGGAGCTGTTTTTT
cdr3_aa: CASSVVGGGPLGELFF

v_call: TRBV4-1
d_call: TRBD1
j_call: TRBJ1-2
clone_size: .
cdr3_nt: TGCGCCAGCAGCCAAGAGGGGACAGGGTATGGCTACACCTTC
cdr3_aa: CASSQEGTGYGYTF

v_call: TRBV11-2
d_call: .
j_call: TRBJ1-1
clone_size: .
cdr3_nt: TGTGCCAGCAGCTTAGAGCGTTACACTGAAGCTTTCTTT
cdr3_aa: CASSLERYTEAFF

v_call: TRBV6-5
d_call: TRBD1
j_call: TRBJ2-7
clone_size: .
cdr3_nt: TGTGCCAGCAGCCCGGGACAGGGCTGGGCCTACGAGCAGTACTTC
cdr3_aa: CASSPGQGWAYEQYF

v_call: TRBV19
d_call: .
j_call: TRBJ2-7
clone_size: .
cdr3_nt: TGTGCCAGTAGTATAGGACACGACCAACAAAACTACGAGCAGTACTTC
cdr3_aa: CASSIGHDQQNYEQYF

v_call: TRBV6-5
d_call: .
j_call: TRBJ1-1
clone_size: .
cdr3_nt: TGTGCCAGCAGGCCCCGGGGGGGGTCGGACACTGAAGCTTTCTTT
cdr3_aa: CASRPRGGSDTEAFF

v_call: TRBV4-1
d_call: .
j_call: TRBJ2-3
clone_size: .
cdr3_nt: TGCGCCAGCAGCCAAGTGCGCCTAGCACCCACAGATACGCAGTATTTT
cdr3_aa: CASSQVRLAPTDTQYF